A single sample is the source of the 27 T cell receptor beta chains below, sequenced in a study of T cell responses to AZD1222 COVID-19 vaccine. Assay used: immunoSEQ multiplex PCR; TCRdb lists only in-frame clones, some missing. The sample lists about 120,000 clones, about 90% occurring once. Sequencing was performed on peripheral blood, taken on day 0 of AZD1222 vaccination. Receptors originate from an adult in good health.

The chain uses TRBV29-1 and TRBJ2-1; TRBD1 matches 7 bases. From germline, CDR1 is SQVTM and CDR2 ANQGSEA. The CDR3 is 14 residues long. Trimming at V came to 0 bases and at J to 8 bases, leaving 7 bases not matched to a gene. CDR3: CSVEDPYRGYEQFF. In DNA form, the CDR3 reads TGCAGCGTTGAAGATCCTTACAGGGGATATGAGCAGTTCTTC.

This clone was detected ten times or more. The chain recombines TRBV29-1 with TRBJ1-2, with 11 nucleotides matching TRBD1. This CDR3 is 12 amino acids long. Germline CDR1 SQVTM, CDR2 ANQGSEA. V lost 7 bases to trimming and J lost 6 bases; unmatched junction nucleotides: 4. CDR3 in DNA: TGCAGCGCTCAGGACAGGGGGCATGGCTACACCTTC. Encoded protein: CSAQDRGHGYTF.

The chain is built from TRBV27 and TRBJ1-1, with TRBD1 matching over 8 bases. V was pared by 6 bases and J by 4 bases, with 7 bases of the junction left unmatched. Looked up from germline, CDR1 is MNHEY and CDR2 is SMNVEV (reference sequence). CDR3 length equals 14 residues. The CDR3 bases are TGTGCCAGCAGATTACAGGGGGAAGGCACTGAAGCTTTCTTT. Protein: CASRLQGEGTEAFF.

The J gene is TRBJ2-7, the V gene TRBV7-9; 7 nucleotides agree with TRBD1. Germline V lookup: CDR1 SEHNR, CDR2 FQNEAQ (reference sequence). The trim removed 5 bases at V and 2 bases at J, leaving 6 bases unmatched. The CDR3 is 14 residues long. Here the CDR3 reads CASSRRQGAYEQYF. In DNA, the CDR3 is TGTGCCAGCAGCCGTCGACAGGGTGCCTACGAGCAGTACTTC.

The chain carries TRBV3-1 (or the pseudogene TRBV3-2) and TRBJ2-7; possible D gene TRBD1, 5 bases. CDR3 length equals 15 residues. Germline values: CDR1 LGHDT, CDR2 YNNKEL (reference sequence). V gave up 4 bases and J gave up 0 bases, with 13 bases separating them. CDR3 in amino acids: CASSRTGSGSYEQYF. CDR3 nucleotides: TGTGCCAGCAGCCGAACAGGTTCGGGCTCCTACGAGCAGTACTTC.

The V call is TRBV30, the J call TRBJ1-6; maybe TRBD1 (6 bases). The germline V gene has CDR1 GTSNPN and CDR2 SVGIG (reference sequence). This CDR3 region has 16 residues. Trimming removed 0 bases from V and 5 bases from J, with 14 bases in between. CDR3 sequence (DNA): TGTGCCTGGAGTGTACAAAGTAGGGGGGATAATTCACCCCTCCACTTT. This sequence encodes CAWSVQSRGDNSPLHF.

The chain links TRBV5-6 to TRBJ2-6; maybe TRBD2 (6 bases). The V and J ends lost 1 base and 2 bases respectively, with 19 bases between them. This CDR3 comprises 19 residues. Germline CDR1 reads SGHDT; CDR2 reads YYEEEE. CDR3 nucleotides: TGTGCCAGCAGCTTGCCACTGCGGTCGGGGGTTGCTGGGGCCAACGTCCTGACTTTC. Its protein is CASSLPLRSGVAGANVLTF.

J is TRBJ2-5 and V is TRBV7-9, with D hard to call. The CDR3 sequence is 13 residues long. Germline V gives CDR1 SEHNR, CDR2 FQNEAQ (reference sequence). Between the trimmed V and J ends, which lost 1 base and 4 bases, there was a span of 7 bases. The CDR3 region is CASSLGVGETQYF. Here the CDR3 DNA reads TGTGCCAGCAGCTTAGGAGTGGGAGAGACCCAGTACTTC.

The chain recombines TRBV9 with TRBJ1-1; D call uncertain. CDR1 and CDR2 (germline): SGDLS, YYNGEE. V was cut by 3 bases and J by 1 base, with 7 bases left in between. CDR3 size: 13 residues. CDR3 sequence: CASSADGNTEAFF. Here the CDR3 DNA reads TGTGCCAGCAGCGCCGACGGGAACACTGAAGCTTTCTTT.

The CDR3 is CASSIATGGSLGSNQPQHF. The CDR3 region has the DNA TGTGCCAGTAGTATTGCGACAGGGGGCTCGTTAGGGAGCAATCAGCCCCAGCATTTT. The gene calls are TRBV19 and TRBJ1-5, with 10 nucleotides matching TRBD1. Germline V gene data show CDR1 as LNHDA and CDR2 as SQIVND (reference sequence). The CDR3 runs to 19 residues. After removal of 3 bases from V and 1 base from J, the junction contained 12 bases not matched to a gene.

The CDR3 DNA reads TGTGCCAGCTCACCCGACCAAAGCTCCTATAATTCACCCCTCCACTTT. Translation: CASSPDQSSYNSPLHF. The chain uses TRBV18 and TRBJ1-6; no reliable D call. The germline gives CDR1 KGHSH, CDR2 LQKENI. V shed 3 bases and J shed 0 bases, with 9 bases lying between them. The CDR3 is made up of 16 amino acids.

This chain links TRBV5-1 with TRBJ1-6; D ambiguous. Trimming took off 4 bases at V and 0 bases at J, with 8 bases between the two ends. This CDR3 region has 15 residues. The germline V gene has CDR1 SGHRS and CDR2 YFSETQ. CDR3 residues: CASSRTDSYNSPLHF. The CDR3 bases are TGCGCCAGCAGCAGGACGGACTCCTATAATTCACCCCTCCACTTT.

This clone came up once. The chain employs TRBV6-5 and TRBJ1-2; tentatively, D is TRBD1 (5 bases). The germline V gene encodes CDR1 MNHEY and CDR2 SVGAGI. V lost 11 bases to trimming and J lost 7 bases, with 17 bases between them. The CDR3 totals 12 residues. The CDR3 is CAARGGRAGYTF. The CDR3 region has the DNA TGTGCCGCCCGCGGAGGCAGGGCTGGCTACACCTTC.

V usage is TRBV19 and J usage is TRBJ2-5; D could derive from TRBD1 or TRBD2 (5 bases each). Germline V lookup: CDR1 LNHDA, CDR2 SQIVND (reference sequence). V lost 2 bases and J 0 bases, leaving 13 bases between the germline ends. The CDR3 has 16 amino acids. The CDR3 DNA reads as TGTGCCAGTAGTATATTAGGGACGAGGTACCAAGAGACCCAGTACTTC. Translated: CASSILGTRYQETQYF.

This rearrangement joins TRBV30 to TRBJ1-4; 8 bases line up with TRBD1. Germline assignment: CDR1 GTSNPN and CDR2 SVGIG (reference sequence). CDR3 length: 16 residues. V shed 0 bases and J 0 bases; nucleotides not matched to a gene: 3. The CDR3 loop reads CAWSVGQGPTNEKLFF. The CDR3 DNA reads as TGTGCCTGGAGTGTAGGACAGGGCCCAACTAATGAAAAACTGTTTTTT. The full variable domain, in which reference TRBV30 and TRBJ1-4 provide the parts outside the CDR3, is SQTIHQWPATLVQPVGSPLSLECTVEGTSNPNLYWYRQAAGRGLQLLFYSVGIGQISSEVPQNLSASRPQDRQFILSSKKLLLSDSGFYLCAWSVGQGPTNEKLFFGSGTQLSVL.

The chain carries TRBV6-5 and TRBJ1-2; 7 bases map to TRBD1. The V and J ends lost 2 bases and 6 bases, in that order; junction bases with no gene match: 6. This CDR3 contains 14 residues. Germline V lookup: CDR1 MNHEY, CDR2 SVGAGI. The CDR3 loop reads CASSYGLGQNGYTF. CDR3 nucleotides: TGTGCCAGCAGTTACGGATTGGGACAGAATGGCTACACCTTC.

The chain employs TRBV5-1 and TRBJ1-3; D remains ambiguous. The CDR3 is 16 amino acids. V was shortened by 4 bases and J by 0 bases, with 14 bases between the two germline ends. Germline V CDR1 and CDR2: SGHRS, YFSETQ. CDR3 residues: CASSRDGPISGNTIYF. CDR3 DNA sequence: TGCGCCAGCAGCAGAGACGGTCCGATCTCTGGAAACACCATATATTTT.

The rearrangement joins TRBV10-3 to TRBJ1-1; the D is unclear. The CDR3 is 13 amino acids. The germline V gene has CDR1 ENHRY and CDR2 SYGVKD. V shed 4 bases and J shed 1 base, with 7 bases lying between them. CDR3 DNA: TGTGCCATCAGTGGGGGAGGGAACACTGAAGCTTTCTTT. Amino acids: CAISGGGNTEAFF.

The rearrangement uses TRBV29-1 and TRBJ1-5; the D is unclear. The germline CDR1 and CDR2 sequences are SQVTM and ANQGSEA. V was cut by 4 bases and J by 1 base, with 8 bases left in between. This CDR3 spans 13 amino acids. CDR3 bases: TGCAGCGTTGGATGGCAAAGCAATCAGCCCCAGCATTTT. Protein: CSVGWQSNQPQHF.

The DNA of the CDR3 is TGTGCCAGCAGCGTAAAGGACAGGAGTAATGAAAAACTGTTTTTT. Its protein is CASSVKDRSNEKLFF. The chain has TRBV9 and TRBJ1-4; 7 bases align to TRBD1. V lost 1 base to trimming and J lost 4 bases; unmatched junction nucleotides: 4. Germline CDR1 SGDLS, CDR2 YYNGEE. The CDR3 runs 15 residues.

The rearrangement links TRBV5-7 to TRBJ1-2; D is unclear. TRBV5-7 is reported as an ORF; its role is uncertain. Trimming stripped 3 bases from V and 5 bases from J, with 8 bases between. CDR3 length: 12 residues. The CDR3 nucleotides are TGTGCCAGCAGCTGGCTTAGTTATGGCTACACCTTC. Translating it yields CASSWLSYGYTF.

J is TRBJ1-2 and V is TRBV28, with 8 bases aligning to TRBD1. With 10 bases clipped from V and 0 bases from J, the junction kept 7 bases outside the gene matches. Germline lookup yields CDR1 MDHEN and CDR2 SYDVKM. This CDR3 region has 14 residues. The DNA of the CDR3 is TGTGCCACAACCATACAGGGGGCTAACTATGGCTACACCTTC. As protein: CATTIQGANYGYTF.

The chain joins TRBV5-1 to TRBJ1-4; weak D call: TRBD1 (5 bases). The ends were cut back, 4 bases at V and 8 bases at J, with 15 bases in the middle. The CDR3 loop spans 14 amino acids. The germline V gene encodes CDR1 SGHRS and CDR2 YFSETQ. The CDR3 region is CASSRRQPREKLFF. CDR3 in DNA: TGCGCCAGCAGCAGGAGACAGCCTCGGGAAAAACTGTTTTTT.

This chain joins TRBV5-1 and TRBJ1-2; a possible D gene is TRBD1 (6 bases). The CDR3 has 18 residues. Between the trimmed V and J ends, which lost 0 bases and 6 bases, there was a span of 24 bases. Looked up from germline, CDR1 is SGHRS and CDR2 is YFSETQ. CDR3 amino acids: CASSLGDRSVQRSDGYTF. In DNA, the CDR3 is TGCGCCAGCAGCTTGGGAGACAGGTCGGTTCAGCGAAGCGATGGCTACACCTTC.

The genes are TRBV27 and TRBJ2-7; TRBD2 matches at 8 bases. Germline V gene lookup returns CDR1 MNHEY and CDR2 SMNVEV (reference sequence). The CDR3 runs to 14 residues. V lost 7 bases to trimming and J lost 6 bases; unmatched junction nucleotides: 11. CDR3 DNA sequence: TGTGCCAGCACCCGGCGGGGGGCTCGTGGCGAGCAGTACTTC. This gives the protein CASTRRGARGEQYF.

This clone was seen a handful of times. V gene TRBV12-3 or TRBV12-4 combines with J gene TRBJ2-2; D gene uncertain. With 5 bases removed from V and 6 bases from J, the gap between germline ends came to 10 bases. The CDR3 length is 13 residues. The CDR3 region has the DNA TGTGCCAGCAGTGGCTACTGGCCCGGGGAGCTGTTTTTT. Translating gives CASSGYWPGELFF.

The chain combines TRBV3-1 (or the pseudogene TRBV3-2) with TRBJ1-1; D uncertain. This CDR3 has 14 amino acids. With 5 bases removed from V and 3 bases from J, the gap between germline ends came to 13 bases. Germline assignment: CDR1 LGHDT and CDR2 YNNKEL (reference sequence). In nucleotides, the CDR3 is TGTGCCAGCAGCGAAAAGACAACCTACACTGAAGCTTTCTTT. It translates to CASSEKTTYTEAFF.